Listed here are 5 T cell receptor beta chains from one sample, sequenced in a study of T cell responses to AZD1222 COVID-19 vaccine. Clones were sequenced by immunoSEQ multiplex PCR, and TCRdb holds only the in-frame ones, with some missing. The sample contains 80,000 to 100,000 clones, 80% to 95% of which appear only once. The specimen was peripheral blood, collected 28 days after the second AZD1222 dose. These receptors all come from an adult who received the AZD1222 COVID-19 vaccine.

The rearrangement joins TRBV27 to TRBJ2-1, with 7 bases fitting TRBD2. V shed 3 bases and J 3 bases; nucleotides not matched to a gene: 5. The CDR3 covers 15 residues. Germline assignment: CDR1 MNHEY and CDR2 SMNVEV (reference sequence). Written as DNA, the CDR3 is TGTGCCAGCAGTTTGTCGAGGACTAGCTACAATGAGCAGTTCTTC. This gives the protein CASSLSRTSYNEQFF.

CDR3 DNA: TGCGCCAGCAGCGCGGAGGCCTACGAGCAGTACTTC. This translates into CASSAEAYEQYF. This chain connects TRBV5-1 to TRBJ2-7; possibly TRBD2 for D (5 bases). Germline-derived CDR1 and CDR2 are SGHRS and YFSETQ. The CDR3 sequence is 12 residues long. With 4 bases removed from V and 2 bases from J, the gap between germline ends came to 7 bases.

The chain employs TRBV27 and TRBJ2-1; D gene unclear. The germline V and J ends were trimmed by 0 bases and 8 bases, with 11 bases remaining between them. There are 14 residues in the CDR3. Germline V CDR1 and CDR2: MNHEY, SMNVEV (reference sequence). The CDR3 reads CASSLSVEAYEQFF. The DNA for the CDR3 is TGTGCCAGCAGTTTATCCGTAGAGGCGTATGAGCAGTTCTTC.

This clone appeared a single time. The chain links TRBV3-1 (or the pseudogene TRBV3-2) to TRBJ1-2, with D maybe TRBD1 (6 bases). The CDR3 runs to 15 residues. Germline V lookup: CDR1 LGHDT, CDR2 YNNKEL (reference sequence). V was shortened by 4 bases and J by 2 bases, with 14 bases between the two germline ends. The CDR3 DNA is TGTGCCAGCAGCCCATCCCTCGGACAGAACTATGGCTACACCTTC. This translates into CASSPSLGQNYGYTF.

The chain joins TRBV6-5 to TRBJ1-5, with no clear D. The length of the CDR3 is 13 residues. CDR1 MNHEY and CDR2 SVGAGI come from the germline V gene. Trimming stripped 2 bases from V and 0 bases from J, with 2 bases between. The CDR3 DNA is TGTGCCAGCAGTTACACTAGCAATCAGCCCCAGCATTTT. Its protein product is CASSYTSNQPQHF.